The source of this TCR beta chain is a study of T cell responses to AZD1222 COVID-19 vaccine. Assay used: immunoSEQ multiplex PCR; TCRdb lists only in-frame clones, some missing. The sample consists of about 180,000 clones, around 90% of them appearing once. The ends lost 0 bases at V and 2 bases at J; junction bases unmatched: 7. CDR3 size: 18 residues. Germline assignment: CDR1 SGDLS and CDR2 YYNGEE. This sequence originates from an adult in good health. J is TRBJ2-3 and V is TRBV9; 12 nucleotides agree with TRBD1. The source material was peripheral blood, sampled on day 0 of AZD1222 vaccination. CDR3 nucleotides: TGTGCCAGCAGCGTAGCTAGTGGGACAGGGGGCGTCACAGATACGCAGTATTTT. This codes for CASSVASGTGGVTDTQYF.